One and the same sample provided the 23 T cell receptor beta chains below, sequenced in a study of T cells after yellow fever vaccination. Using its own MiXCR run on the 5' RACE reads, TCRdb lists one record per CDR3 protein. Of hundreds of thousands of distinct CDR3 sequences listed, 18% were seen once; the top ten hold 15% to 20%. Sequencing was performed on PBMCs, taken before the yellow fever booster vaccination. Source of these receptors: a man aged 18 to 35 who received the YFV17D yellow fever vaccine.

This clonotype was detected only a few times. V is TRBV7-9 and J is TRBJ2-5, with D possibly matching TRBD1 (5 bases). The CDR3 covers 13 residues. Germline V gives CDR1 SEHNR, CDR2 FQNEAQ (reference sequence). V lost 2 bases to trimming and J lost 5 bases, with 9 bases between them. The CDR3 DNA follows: TGTGCCAGCAGCTTAAGACAGTCGGAGACCCAGTACTTC. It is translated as CASSLRQSETQYF.

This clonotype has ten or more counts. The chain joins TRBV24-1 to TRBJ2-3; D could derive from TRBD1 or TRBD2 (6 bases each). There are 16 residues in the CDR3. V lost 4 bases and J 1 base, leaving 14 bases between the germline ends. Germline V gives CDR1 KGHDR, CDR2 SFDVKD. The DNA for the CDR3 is TGTGCCACCAGTGACTACCCGGGGGCCGGCACAGATACGCAGTATTTT. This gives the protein CATSDYPGAGTDTQYF.

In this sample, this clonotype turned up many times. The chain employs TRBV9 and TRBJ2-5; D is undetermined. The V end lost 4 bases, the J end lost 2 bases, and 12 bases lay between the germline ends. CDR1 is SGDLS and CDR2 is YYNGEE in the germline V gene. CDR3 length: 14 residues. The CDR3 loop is CASSPRGGQETQYF. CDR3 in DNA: TGTGCCAGCAGCCCACGCGGCGGACAAGAGACCCAGTACTTC. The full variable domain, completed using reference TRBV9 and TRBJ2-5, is DSGVTQTPKHLITATGQRVTLRCSPRSGDLSVYWYQQSLDQGLQFLIQYYNGEERAKGNILERFSAQQFPDLHSELNLSSLELGDSALYFCASSPRGGQETQYFGPGTRLLVL.

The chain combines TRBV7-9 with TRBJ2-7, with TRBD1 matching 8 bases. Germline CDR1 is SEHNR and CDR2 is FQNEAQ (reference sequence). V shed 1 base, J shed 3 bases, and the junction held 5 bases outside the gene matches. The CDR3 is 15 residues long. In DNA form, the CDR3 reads TGTGCCAGCAGCTTAGGACAGGGGCAGGGCTACGAGCAGTACGTC. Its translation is CASSLGQGQGYEQYV.

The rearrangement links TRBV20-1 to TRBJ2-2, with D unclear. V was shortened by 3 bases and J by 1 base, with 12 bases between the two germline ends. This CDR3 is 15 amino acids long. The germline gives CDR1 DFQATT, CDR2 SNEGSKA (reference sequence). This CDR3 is CSARNLEWNTGELFF. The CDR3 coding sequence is TGCAGTGCTAGGAATTTGGAATGGAACACCGGGGAGCTGTTTTTT.

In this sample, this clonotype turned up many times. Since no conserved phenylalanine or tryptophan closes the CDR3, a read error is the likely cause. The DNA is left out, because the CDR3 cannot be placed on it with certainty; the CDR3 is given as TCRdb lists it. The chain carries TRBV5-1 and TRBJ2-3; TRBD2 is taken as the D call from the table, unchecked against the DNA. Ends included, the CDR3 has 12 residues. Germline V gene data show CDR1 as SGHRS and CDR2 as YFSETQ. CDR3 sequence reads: CASSLDGGLADI.

This CDR3 is CSVENFRDRSNEQFF. In DNA, the CDR3 is TGCAGCGTTGAAAACTTCCGGGACAGGTCTAATGAGCAGTTCTTC. This chain links TRBV29-1 with TRBJ2-1; 8 bases fit TRBD1. The CDR3 length is 15 residues. Germline trimming cut 2 bases from V and 7 bases from J; bases unmatched to any gene: 10. Germline-derived CDR1 and CDR2 are SQVTM and ANQGSEA.

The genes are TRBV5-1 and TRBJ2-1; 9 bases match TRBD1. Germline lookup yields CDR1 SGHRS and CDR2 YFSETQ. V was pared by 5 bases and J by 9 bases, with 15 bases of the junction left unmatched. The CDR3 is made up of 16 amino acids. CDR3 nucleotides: TGCGCCAGCAGGCTAGAACCGGGGACAGGGTCAATTGAGCAGTTCTTC. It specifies CASRLEPGTGSIEQFF.

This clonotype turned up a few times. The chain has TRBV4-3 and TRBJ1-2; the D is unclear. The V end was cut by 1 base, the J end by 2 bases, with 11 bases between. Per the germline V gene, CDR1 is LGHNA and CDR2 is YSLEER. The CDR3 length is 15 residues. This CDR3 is CASSQVTTANYGYTF. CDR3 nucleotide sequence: TGCGCCAGCAGCCAAGTGACGACGGCAAACTATGGCTACACCTTC.

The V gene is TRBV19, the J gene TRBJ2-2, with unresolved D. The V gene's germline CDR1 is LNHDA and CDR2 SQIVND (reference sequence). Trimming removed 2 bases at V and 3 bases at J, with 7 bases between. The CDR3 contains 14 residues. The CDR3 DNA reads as TGTGCCAGTAGTATAATGGCGGACACCGGGGAGCTGTTTTTT. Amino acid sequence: CASSIMADTGELFF.

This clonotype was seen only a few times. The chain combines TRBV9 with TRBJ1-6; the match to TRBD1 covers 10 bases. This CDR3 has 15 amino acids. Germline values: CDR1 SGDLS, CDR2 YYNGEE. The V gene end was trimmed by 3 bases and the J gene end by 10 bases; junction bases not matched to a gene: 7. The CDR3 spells CASSARDRGPSPLHF. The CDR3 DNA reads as TGTGCCAGCAGCGCCCGGGACAGGGGCCCCTCACCCCTCCACTTT.

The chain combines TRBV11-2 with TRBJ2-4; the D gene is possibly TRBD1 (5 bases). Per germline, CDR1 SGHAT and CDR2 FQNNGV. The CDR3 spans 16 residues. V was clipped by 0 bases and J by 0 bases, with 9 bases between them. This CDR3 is CASSLDWGGAKNIQYF. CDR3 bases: TGTGCCAGCAGCTTAGATTGGGGCGGAGCCAAAAACATTCAGTACTTC.

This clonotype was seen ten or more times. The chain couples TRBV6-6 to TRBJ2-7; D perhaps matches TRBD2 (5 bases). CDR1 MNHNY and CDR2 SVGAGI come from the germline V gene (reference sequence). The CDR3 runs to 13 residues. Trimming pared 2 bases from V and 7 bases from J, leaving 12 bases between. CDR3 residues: CASSYGIPGEQYV. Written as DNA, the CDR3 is TGTGCCAGCAGTTACGGTATCCCGGGGGAGCAGTACGTC.

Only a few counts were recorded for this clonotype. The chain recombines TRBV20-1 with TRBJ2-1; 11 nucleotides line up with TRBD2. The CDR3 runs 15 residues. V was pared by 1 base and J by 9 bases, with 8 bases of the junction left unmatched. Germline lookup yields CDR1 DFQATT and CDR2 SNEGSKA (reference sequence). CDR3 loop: CSARVVAGGQGEQFF. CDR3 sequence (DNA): TGCAGTGCTAGAGTGGTAGCGGGGGGGCAGGGTGAGCAGTTCTTC.

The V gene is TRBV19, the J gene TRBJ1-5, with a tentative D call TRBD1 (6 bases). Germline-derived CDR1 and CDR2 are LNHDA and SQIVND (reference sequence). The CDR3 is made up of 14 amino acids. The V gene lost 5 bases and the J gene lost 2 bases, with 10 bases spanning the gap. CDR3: CASSAGGRNQPQHF. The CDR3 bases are TGTGCCAGTAGTGCGGGGGGGCGCAATCAGCCCCAGCATTTT. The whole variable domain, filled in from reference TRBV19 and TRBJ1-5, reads DGGITQSPKYLFRKEGQNVTLSCEQNLNHDAMYWYRQDPGQGLRLIYYSQIVNDFQKGDIAEGYSVSREKKESFPLTVTSAQKNPTAFYLCASSAGGRNQPQHFGDGTRLSIL.

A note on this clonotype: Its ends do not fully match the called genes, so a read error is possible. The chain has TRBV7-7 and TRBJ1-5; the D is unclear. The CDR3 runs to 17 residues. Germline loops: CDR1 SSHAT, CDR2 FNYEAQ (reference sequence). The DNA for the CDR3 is TGTGCTAGCAGCATCGGGCTGACTCGCGCCCGGAGGGAGCCCCAGCATTTT. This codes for CASSIGLTRARREPQHF.

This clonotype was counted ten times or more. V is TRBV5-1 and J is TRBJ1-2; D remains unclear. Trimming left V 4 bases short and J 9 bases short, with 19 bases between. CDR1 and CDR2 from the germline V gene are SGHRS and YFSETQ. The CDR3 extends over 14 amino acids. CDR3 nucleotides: TGCGCCAGCAGCCCGGCGCCCCAGGACGGCAGCTACACCTTC. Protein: CASSPAPQDGSYTF.

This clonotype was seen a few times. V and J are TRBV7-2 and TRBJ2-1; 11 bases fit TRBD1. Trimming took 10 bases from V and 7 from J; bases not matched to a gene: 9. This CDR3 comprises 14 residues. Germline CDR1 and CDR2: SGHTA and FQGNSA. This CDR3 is CATNLGTGGNEQFF. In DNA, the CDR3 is TGTGCCACCAATCTAGGGACAGGGGGGAATGAGCAGTTCTTC.

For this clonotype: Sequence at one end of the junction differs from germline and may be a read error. The CDR3 coding sequence is TGTGCCAGCAGCTTAGGCGGGGGGGGAGATACGCAGTATTTT. Translating it yields CASSLGGGGDTQYF. V gene TRBV12-3 or TRBV12-4 combines with J gene TRBJ2-3, with TRBD2 identical over 9 bases. The CDR3 totals 14 residues.

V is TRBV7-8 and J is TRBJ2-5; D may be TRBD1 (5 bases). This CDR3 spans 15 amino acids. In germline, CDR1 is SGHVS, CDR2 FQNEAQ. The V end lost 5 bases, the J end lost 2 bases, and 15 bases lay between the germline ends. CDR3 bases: TGTGCCAGCAGCGTAACTCAGGGCCTACAAGAGACCCAGTACTTC. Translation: CASSVTQGLQETQYF.

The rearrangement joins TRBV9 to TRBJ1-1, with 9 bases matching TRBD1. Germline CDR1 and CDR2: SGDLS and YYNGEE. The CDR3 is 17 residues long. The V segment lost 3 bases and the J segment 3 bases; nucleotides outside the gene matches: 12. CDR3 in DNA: TGTGCCAGCAGCGCCAACCCCCGGGACAGGGATTACACTGAAGCTTTCTTT. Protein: CASSANPRDRDYTEAFF.

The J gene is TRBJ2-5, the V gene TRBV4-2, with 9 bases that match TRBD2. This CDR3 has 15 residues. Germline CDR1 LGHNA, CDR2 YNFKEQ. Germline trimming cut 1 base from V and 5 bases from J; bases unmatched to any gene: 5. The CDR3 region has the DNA TGTGCCAGCAGCCAAGGGACTAGCGTTCAGGAGACCCAGTACTTC. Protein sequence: CASSQGTSVQETQYF.

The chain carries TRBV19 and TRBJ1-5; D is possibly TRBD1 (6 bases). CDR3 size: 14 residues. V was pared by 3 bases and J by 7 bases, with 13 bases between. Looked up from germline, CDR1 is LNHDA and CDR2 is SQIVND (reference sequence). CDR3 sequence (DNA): TGTGCCAGTAGTATTCCAGGGGTGGAACAGCCCCAGCATTTT. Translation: CASSIPGVEQPQHF.